This T cell receptor beta chain was found in a study of T-cell memory formation after mild COVID-19. The study's findings and limits: Proof of SARS-CoV-2 specificity was absent for the second-wave clones that crested on day 37. Clones contracting across day 15 to 85 had a balanced CD4/CD8 profile; later expanding clones leaned CD4+.

Employing constant-segment primers, 5'RACE generated TCR alpha and TCR beta cDNA libraries bearing sample barcodes and UMIs. TCRdb analysed the 5' RACE reads with MiXCR anew, one entry per CDR3 protein. This table holds about 350,000 distinct CDR3 sequences, approximately 15% found once. The CDR3 loop spans 13 amino acids. CDR1 and CDR2 (germline): SGHRS, YFSETQ. V lost 2 bases, J lost 4 bases, and 0 bases stayed unmatched. This clonotype has at least ten counts. What it binds is unknown. Sequenced material: PBMCs or a T cell subset sorted from them (not recorded which). The chain employs TRBV5-1 and TRBJ2-5, with TRBD2 identical over 9 bases. The TCR was taken from a man aged 18 to 29 who had mild COVID-19 (a few samples of this study predate the infection). Cell type and time point are not known. The CDR3 nucleotides read TGCGCCAGCAGCTTTAGCGGGGGAGAGACCCAGTACTTC. Encoded protein: CASSFSGGETQYF.